This entry concerns a single TCR beta chain. Its antigen is currently not known. The input lacks base qualities; no much larger clone sits a single base away. The CDR3, from cysteine to phenylalanine, totals 13 residues. The CDR3 DNA has 39 bases and is translated from base 1. Per the germline V gene, SGHRS is the CDR1 and YFSETQ is the CDR2. The germline ends are 11 bases apart after V is trimmed by 5 bases and J by 6 bases. Library creation used the immunoSEQ multiplex PCR assay. Per the source publication's procedure: A statistical classification framework was developed to diagnose cytomegalovirus status using the catalog of TCR beta chain sequences. Sourced from immuneACCESS, this table was stored by TCRdb with only in-frame sequences that have V and J called. A share of the clones is absent; for the studies checked, an unresolved V gene accounts for under half, and the remainder has no known explanation. Clonal size and the V and J genes are those of that table, whereas D and trimming came from the DNA. The table for this sample lists about 150,000 clones; approximately 91% of them were counted only once. In total, the top ten clones hold around 3.4% of the sample.

The data were obtained in a study of cytomegalovirus exposure and HLA in healthy donors (dated by TCRdb to the late 2010s). In the study overall: The 500 to 800 repertoires of the first cohort and the 95 to 150 validation repertoires were produced on the same platform, according to a later analysis. The study was designed to test whether signatures of past pathogen exposure could be identified by cataloging public T cell receptors. In addition to the first cohort of around 670 subjects, a separate validation cohort of approximately 110 different subjects was used. To predict cytomegalovirus infection status, the study brought together high-throughput TCR immunosequencing, statistical association of individual TCRs with disease status, and machine learning.

Separate from the approximately 690-subject first cohort, the validation cohort of roughly 110 subjects was the group to which the donors belonged. The paper as a whole reports these results and caveats: The study gave a list of 150 to 200 TCR beta chains associated with cytomegalovirus. A few of the identified cytomegalovirus-associated TCR beta chains were confirmed in vitro to be specific for cytomegalovirus antigens. The authors suggested that the approach could potentially be extended to other disease states and immunological phenotypes. The validation cohort had no HLA typing available for a later analysis, so co-occurrence within that cohort was assessed over all 120 or so repertoires. The classifier was reported to diagnose cytomegalovirus status with high specificity and sensitivity in both the original cohort and the validation cohort. In a later analysis, TCRs clustered in the first cohort were found to also tend to co-occur in the roughly 120 validation repertoires, with 90% to 95% of cluster scores above 0. Most TCR sequences were observed very rarely across donors, whereas some public TCRs were present in many individuals.

This TCR was recovered from a woman aged 18-29 years in good health and CMV-seropositive. The sequence links TRBV5-1 to TRBJ2-2; a tentative D call is TRBD1 (5 bases match). The sequenced material came from PBMCs. The nucleotide sequence reads as follows: TGCGCCAGCAGAGAAGGGGCACCCGGGGAGCTGTTTTTT. Translated, this is CASREGAPGELFF.